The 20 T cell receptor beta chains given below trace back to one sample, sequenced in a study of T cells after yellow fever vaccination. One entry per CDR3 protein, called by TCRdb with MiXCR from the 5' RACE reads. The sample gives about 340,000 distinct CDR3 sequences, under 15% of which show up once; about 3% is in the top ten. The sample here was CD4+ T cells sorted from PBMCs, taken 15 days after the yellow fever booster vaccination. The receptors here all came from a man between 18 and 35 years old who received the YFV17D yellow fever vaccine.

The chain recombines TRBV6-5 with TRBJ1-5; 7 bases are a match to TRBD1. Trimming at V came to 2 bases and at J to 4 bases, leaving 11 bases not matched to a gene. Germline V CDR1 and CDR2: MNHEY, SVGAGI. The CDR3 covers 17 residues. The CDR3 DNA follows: TGTGCCAGCAGTTACGCGACACCCGGGACAGTGAATCAGCCCCAGCATTTT. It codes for CASSYATPGTVNQPQHF.

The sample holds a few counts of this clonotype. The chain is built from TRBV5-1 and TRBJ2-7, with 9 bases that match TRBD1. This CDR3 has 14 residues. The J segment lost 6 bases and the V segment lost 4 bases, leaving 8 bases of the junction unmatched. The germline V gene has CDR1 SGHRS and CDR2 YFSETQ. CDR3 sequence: CASSPRDRAREQYF. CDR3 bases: TGCGCCAGCAGCCCCCGGGACAGGGCCCGCGAGCAGTACTTC.

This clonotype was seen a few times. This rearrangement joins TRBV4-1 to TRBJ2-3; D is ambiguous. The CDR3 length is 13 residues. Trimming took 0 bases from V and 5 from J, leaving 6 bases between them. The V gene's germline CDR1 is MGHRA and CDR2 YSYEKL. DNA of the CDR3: TGCGCCAGCAGCCAAGAGGTCGGAGATACGCAGTATTTT. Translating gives CASSQEVGDTQYF.

CDR3: CASSQVRGGISPLHF. The DNA of the CDR3 is TGCGCCAGCAGCCAAGTCAGGGGGGGCATTTCACCCCTCCACTTT. The chain is built from TRBV4-3 and TRBJ1-6, with TRBD1 identical over 7 bases. Germline loops: CDR1 LGHNA, CDR2 YSLEER. The CDR3 runs to 15 residues. Trimming took 1 base from V and 9 from J; bases not matched to a gene: 6.

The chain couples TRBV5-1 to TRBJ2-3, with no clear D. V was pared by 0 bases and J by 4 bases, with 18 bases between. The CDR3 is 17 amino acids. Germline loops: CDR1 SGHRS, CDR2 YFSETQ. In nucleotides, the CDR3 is TGCGCCAGCAGCTTGGGCCCACGACTGGGAAACGCAGATACGCAGTATTTT. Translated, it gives CASSLGPRLGNADTQYF. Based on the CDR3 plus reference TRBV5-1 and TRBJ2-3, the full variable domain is KAGVTQTPRYLIKTRGQQVTLSCSPISGHRSVSWYQQTPGQGLQFLFEYFSETQRNKGNFPGRFSGRQFSNSRSEMNVSTLELGDSALYLCASSLGPRLGNADTQYFGPGTRLTVL.

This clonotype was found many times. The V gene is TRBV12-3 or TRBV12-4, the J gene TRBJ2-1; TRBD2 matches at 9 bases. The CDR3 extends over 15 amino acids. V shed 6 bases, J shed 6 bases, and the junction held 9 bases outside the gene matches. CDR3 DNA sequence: TGTGCCAGCAGGCCCGGGACTAGCAGCCTCAATGAGCAGTTCTTC. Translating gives CASRPGTSSLNEQFF.

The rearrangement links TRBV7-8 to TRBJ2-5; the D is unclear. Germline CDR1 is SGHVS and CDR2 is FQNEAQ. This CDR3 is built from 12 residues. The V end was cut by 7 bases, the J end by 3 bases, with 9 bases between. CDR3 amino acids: CASTPNEETQYF. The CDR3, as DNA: TGTGCCAGCACCCCCAACGAAGAGACCCAGTACTTC.

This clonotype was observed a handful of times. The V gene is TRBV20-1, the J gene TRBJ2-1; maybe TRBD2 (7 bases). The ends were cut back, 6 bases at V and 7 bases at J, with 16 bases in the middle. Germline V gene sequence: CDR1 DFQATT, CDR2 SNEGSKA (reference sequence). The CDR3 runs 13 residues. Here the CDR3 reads CSASRGAENEQFF. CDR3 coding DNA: TGCAGTGCGAGCCGGGGGGCAGAGAATGAGCAGTTCTTC.

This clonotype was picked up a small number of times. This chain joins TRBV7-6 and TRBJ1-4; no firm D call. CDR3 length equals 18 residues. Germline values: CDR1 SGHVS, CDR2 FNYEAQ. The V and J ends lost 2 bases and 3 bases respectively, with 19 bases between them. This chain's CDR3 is CASSLFLFGPGSNEKLFF. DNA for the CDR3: TGTGCCAGCAGCTTATTTTTGTTTGGTCCGGGTTCTAATGAAAAACTGTTTTTT.

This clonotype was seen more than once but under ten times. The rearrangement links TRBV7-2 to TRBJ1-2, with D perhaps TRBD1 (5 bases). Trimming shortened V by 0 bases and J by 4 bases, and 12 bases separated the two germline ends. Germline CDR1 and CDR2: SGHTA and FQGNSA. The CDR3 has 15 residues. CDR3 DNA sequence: TGTGCCAGCAGCTTAGCCCCACAGGCCCCCTATGGCTACACCTTC. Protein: CASSLAPQAPYGYTF.

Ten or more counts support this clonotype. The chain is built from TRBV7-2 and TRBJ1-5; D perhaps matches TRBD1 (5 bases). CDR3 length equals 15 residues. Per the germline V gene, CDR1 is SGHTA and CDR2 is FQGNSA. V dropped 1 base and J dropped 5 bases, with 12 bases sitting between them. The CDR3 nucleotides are TGTGCCAGCAGCTTAGTTCCCGGACACCATCAGCCCCAGCATTTT. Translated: CASSLVPGHHQPQHF.

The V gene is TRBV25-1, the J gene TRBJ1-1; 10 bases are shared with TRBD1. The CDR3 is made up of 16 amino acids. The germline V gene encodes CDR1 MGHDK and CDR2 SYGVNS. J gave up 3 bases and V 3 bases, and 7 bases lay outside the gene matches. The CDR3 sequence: CASSEGQGPRYTEAFF. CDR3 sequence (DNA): TGTGCCAGCAGTGAGGGACAGGGGCCCCGGTACACTGAAGCTTTCTTT.

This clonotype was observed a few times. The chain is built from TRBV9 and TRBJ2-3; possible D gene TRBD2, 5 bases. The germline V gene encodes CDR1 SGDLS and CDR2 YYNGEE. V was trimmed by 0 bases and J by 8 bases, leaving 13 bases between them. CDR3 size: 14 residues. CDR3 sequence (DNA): TGTGCCAGCAGCGTAGGATCGCTAGCTAGTACGCAGTATTTT. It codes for CASSVGSLASTQYF.

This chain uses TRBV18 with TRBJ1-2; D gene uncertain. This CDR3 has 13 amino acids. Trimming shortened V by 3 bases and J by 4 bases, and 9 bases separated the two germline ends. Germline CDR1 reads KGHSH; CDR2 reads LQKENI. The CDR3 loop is CASSPGETYGYTF. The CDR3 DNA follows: TGTGCCAGCTCACCTGGAGAGACCTATGGCTACACCTTC. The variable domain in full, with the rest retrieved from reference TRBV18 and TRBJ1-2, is NAGVMQNPRHLVRRRGQEARLRCSPMKGHSHVYWYRQLPEEGLKFMVYLQKENIIDESGMPKERFSAEFPKEGPSILRIQQVVRGDSAAYFCASSPGETYGYTFGSGTRLTVV.

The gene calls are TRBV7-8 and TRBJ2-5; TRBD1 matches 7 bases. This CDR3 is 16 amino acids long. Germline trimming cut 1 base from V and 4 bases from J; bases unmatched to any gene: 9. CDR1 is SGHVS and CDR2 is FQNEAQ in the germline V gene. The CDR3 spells CASSLEGNRGTETQYF. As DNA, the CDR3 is TGTGCCAGCAGCTTAGAGGGTAACAGGGGCACAGAGACCCAGTACTTC.

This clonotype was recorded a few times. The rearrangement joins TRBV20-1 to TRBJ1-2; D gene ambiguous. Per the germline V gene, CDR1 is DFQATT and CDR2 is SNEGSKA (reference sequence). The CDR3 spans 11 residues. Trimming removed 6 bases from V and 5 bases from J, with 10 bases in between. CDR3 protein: CSARTSYGYTF. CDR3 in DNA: TGCAGTGCAAGGACTAGTTATGGCTACACCTTC.

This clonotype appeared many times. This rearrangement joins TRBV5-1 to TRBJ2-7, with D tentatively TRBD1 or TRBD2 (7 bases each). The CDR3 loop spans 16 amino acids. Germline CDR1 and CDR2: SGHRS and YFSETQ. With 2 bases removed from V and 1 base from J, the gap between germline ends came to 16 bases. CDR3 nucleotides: TGCGCCAGCAGCTTCCAGGGGGGGATGGCGTCCTACGAGCAGTACTTC. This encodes CASSFQGGMASYEQYF.

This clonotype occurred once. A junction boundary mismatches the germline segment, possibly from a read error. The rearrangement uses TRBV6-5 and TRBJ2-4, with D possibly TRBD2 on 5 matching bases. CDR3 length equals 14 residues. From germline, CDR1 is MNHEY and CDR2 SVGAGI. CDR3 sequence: CASSPWGAKNIRYF. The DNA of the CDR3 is TGTGCCAGCAGTCCCTGGGGAGCCAAAAACATTCGGTACTTC.

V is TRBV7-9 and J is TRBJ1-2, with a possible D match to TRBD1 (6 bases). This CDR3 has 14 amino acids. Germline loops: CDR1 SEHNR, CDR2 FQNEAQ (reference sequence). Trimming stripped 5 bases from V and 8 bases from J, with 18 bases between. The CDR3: CASSPRTGIRGYTF. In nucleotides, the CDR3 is TGTGCCAGCAGCCCCCGCACAGGGATCCGCGGCTACACCTTC. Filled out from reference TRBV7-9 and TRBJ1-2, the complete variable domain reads DTGVSQNPRHKITKRGQNVTFRCDPISEHNRLYWYRQTLGQGPEFLTYFQNEAQLEKSRLLSDRFSAERPKGSFSTLEIQRTEQGDSAMYLCASSPRTGIRGYTFGSGTRLTVV.

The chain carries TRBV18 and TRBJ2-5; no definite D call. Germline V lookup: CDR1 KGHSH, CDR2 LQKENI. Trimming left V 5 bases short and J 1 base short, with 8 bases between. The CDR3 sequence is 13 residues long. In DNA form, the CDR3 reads TGTGCCAGCTCAGCAGACCTCCAAGAGACCCAGTACTTC. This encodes CASSADLQETQYF. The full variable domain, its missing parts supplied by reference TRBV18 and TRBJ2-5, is NAGVMQNPRHLVRRRGQEARLRCSPMKGHSHVYWYRQLPEEGLKFMVYLQKENIIDESGMPKERFSAEFPKEGPSILRIQQVVRGDSAAYFCASSADLQETQYFGPGTRLLVL.